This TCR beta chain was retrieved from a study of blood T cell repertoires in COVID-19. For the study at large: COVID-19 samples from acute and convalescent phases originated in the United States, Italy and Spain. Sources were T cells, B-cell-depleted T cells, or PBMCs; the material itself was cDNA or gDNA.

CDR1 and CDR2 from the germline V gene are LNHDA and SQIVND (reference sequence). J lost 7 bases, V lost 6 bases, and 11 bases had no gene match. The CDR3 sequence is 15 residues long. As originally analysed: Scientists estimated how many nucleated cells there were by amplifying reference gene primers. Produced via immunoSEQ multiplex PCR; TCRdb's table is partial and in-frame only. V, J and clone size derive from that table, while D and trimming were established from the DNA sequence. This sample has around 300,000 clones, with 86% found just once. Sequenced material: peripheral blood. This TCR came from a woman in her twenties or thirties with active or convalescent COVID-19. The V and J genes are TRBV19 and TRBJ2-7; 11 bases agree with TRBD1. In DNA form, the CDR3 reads TGTGCCAGTAGGACCTTGGGACAGGGGGTAGAGGAGCAGTACTTC. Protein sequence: CASRTLGQGVEEQYF.